The sequence of this TCR beta chain was determined in a study of cytomegalovirus exposure and HLA in healthy donors. Study outcomes and limitations: Rarity marked most TCR sequences, yet some public TCRs occurred in many donors. When a later analysis was performed, an Asian-associated ancestry cluster reportedly had fewer N-insertions than the roughly 700-donor mean.

This PCR relied on a set of 60 Vbeta primers and 13 Jbeta primers. Produced via immunoSEQ multiplex PCR; TCRdb's table is partial and in-frame only. Counted here are about 160,000 clones, roughly 80% occurring once; the ten biggest clones make up under 1.5%. Donors were ostensibly healthy at sampling, although undocumented immune exposures were probable. Concerning this clone: The antigen is undetermined.

Germline V gene data show CDR1 as SNHLY and CDR2 as FYNNEI. The V end lost 8 bases, the J end lost 7 bases, and 12 bases lay between the germline ends. This CDR3 comprises 13 residues. Sequencing input: PBMCs. The receptor was derived from a man aged 45 to 65 in good health and CMV-seropositive. The rearrangement uses TRBV2 and TRBJ1-6, with D maybe TRBD1 (5 bases). The CDR3 nucleotides read TGTGCCAGCGGGACTTCGGGGAATTCACCCCTCCACTTT. It specifies CASGTSGNSPLHF.